This T cell receptor beta chain was sequenced for a study of T cells in localized non-small cell lung cancer. Study results and limitations: Longer overall survival was linked to higher blood T cell density. For the top 100 tumor clones, a median roughly 56 also appeared in adjacent lung. Tumor showed lower T cell clonality than uninvolved adjacent lung, where it was highest.

Generated by immunoSEQ multiplex PCR, the TCRdb table keeps only in-frame clones and is missing some. The repertoire has 15,000 to 20,000 clones, more than 65% of them found once; the top ten carry 30%. Germline loops: CDR1 MNHNS, CDR2 SASEGT. This CDR3 has 15 amino acids. V was clipped by 0 bases and J by 5 bases; unmatched bases: 4. This clone was seen a few times. Antigen unknown. Material: peripheral blood, obtained before any cancer treatment. The V gene is TRBV6-1, the J gene TRBJ2-7; 10 positions match TRBD1. The sequence derives from a male donor at least 60 years old with stage I lung adenocarcinoma. The CDR3 reads CASSEATGGVHEQYF. The DNA for the CDR3 is TGTGCCAGCAGTGAAGCGACAGGGGGCGTCCACGAGCAGTACTTC.